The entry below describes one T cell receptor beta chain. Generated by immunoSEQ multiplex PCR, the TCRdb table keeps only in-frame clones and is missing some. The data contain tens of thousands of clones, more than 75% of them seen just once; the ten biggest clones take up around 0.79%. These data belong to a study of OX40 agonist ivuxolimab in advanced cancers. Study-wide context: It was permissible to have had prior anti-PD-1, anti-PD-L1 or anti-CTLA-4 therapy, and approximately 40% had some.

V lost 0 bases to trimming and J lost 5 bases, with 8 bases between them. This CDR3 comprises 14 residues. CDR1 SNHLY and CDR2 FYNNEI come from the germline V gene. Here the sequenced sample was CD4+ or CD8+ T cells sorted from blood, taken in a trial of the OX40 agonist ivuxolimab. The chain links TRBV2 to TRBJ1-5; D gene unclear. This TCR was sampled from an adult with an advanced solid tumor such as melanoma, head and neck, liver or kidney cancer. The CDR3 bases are TGTGCCAGCAGTGAAGCGTTCCTATATCAGCCCCAGCATTTT. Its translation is CASSEAFLYQPQHF.